A selection of T cell receptor beta chains follows, all from one sample in a study of shared clonotypes between healthy human individuals. Some clones are missing from TCRdb's copy, which holds only in-frame ones; the method was immunoSEQ multiplex PCR. In the table there are a few million clones, 85% to 95% of which are singletons. The source material was naive CD4+ T cells from PBMCs. The receptors originated from a man between 18 and 35 years old in good health. Some clones in this sample may be carry-over from other donors' samples. Each CDR3 is given with its conserved first and last residue. D genes are given only for firm matches. Not every row has a clone size; where given, it reads once, few, many or a size class.

V gene: TRBV27; D gene: -; J gene: TRBJ1-2; clone size: -; CDR3 protein: CASSLRHSPIGGSGGYTF; CDR3 DNA: TGTGCCAGCAGTTTAAGGCACAGCCCTATCGGTGGGTCGGGTGGCTACACCTTC
V gene: TRBV7-8; D gene: -; J gene: TRBJ2-7; clone size: -; CDR3 protein: CASTRQLGGEQYF; CDR3 DNA: TGTGCCAGCACTCGACAGCTGGGTGGGGAGCAGTACTTC
V gene: TRBV28; D gene: -; J gene: TRBJ1-5; clone size: -; CDR3 protein: CASSLQGRGNQPQHF; CDR3 DNA: TGTGCCAGCAGTTTACAGGGGCGAGGCAATCAGCCCCAGCATTTT
V gene: TRBV12-5; D gene: -; J gene: TRBJ1-2; clone size: once; CDR3 protein: CASASSGGWYYGYTF; CDR3 DNA: TGTGCTAGTGCCTCCTCGGGGGGCTGGTACTATGGCTACACCTTC
V gene: TRBV11-2; D gene: -; J gene: TRBJ2-7; clone size: -; CDR3 protein: CASSLALMKAYEQYF; CDR3 DNA: TGTGCCAGCAGCTTAGCCCTCATGAAAGCCTACGAGCAGTACTTC
V gene: TRBV28; D gene: TRBD2; J gene: TRBJ2-2; clone size: -; CDR3 protein: CAGRRGYTGELFF; CDR3 DNA: TGTGCCGGCAGGCGGGGGTACACCGGGGAGCTGTTTTTT
V gene: TRBV9; D gene: -; J gene: TRBJ1-2; clone size: -; CDR3 protein: CASSVVGTNYGYTF; CDR3 DNA: TGTGCCAGCAGCGTAGTTGGAACTAACTATGGCTACACCTTC
V gene: TRBV6-5; D gene: -; J gene: TRBJ2-7; clone size: -; CDR3 protein: CASTWQGKSYEQYF; CDR3 DNA: TGTGCCAGCACTTGGCAGGGTAAAAGCTACGAGCAGTACTTC
V gene: TRBV6-5; D gene: -; J gene: TRBJ1-1; clone size: once; CDR3 protein: CASSYLTEAFF; CDR3 DNA: TGTGCCAGCAGTTACCTAACTGAAGCTTTCTTT
V gene: TRBV27; D gene: -; J gene: TRBJ2-6; clone size: -; CDR3 protein: CASSARGTPGRSGANVLTF; CDR3 DNA: TGTGCCAGCAGTGCAAGAGGGACACCCGGACGCTCTGGGGCCAACGTCCTGACTTTC
V gene: TRBV5-6; D gene: -; J gene: TRBJ1-2; clone size: -; CDR3 protein: CASSLKNYGYTF; CDR3 DNA: TGTGCCAGCAGCCTTAAGAACTATGGCTACACCTTC
V gene: TRBV5-1; D gene: -; J gene: TRBJ1-1; clone size: few; CDR3 protein: CASSLTGVLNTEAFF; CDR3 DNA: TGCGCCAGCAGCTTGACCGGAGTACTGAACACTGAAGCTTTCTTT
V gene: TRBV18; D gene: -; J gene: TRBJ2-6; clone size: -; CDR3 protein: CASSRGVAGANVLTF; CDR3 DNA: TGTGCCAGCTCACGCGGGGTAGCTGGGGCCAACGTCCTGACTTTC
V gene: TRBV19; D gene: TRBD2; J gene: TRBJ2-7; clone size: -; CDR3 protein: CASSIAPAGTYEQYF; CDR3 DNA: TGTGCCAGTAGTATCGCTCCAGCGGGGACCTACGAGCAGTACTTC
V gene: TRBV15; D gene: -; J gene: TRBJ2-7; clone size: -; CDR3 protein: CATSRARQNYEQYF; CDR3 DNA: TGTGCCACCAGCAGAGCCAGGCAGAACTACGAGCAGTACTTC
V gene: TRBV6-5; D gene: -; J gene: TRBJ2-7; clone size: -; CDR3 protein: CASSYSLGTPDEQYF; CDR3 DNA: TGTGCCAGCAGTTACTCCCTGGGAACCCCTGACGAGCAGTACTTC
V gene: TRBV5-4; D gene: -; J gene: TRBJ2-3; clone size: -; CDR3 protein: CASSPLGLSTDTQYF; CDR3 DNA: TGTGCCAGCAGCCCCCTGGGCCTTAGCACAGATACGCAGTATTTT
V gene: TRBV11-3; D gene: TRBD2; J gene: TRBJ2-3; clone size: once; CDR3 protein: CASSRTGTSGRTRSTDTQYF; CDR3 DNA: TGTGCCAGCAGCCGGACCGGGACTAGCGGGAGAACCCGTAGCACAGATACGCAGTATTTT
V gene: TRBV28; D gene: TRBD1; J gene: TRBJ1-2; clone size: -; CDR3 protein: CASSLTGGKSYGYTF; CDR3 DNA: TGTGCCAGCAGTTTGACAGGGGGAAAAAGCTATGGCTACACCTTC
V gene: TRBV19; D gene: TRBD1; J gene: TRBJ1-1; clone size: -; CDR3 protein: CASSTQGGTGNTEAFF; CDR3 DNA: TGTGCCAGTAGTACCCAAGGGGGCACGGGGAACACTGAAGCTTTCTTT
V gene: TRBV11-1; D gene: -; J gene: TRBJ1-1; clone size: -; CDR3 protein: CASSNRANTEAFF; CDR3 DNA: TGTGCCAGCTCAAACAGGGCTAACACTGAAGCTTTCTTT
V gene: TRBV28; D gene: -; J gene: TRBJ1-2; clone size: -; CDR3 protein: CASSSGTHYGYTF; CDR3 DNA: TGTGCCAGCAGTTCCGGGACACACTATGGCTACACCTTC
V gene: TRBV5-1; D gene: -; J gene: TRBJ2-1; clone size: -; CDR3 protein: CASSPGGDEQFF; CDR3 DNA: TGCGCCAGCAGCCCAGGGGGGGATGAGCAGTTCTTC
V gene: TRBV7-7; D gene: TRBD1; J gene: TRBJ1-3; clone size: -; CDR3 protein: CASSIGQGVGNTIYF; CDR3 DNA: TGTGCCAGCAGCATAGGTCAGGGGGTCGGAAACACCATATATTTT
V gene: TRBV7-9; D gene: TRBD2; J gene: TRBJ2-7; clone size: -; CDR3 protein: CASSVSGGEQYF; CDR3 DNA: TGTGCCAGCAGCGTTAGCGGGGGAGAGCAGTACTTC
V gene: TRBV5-1; D gene: -; J gene: TRBJ2-5; clone size: once; CDR3 protein: CASSLHPPGSETQYF; CDR3 DNA: TGCGCCAGCAGCTTGCACCCCCCTGGGTCAGAGACCCAGTACTTC